A single T cell receptor (beta chain) is shown here with its context. Its antigen is currently unknown. The CDR3 contains 15 residues. CDR1 is MNHEY, CDR2 SVGAGI, per germline. V lost 3 bases to trimming and J lost 4 bases; unmatched junction nucleotides: 8. All donors provided no fewer than one pre-ART and no fewer than two post-ART PBMC samples. Participants with HIV, all of them, were treated in the United States. An immunoSEQ assay, version v3.0, was performed at survey level. Here immunoSEQ multiplex PCR was the method, and the copy in TCRdb shows in-frame clones only, minus some. The table has 25,000 to 30,000 clones, approximately 81% seen once. The sample belongs to a study of long-term antiretroviral therapy in people with HIV. Whole-study findings and limits: Pre-ART expanded TRB clones stayed dominant throughout, though often decreasing after ART. Even long-term ART left TRB diversity below transplant donor controls, despite gains.

The chain employs TRBV6-5 and TRBJ2-5, with 7 bases that match TRBD2. This specimen consisted of unsorted PBMCs, obtained 3 years after starting antiretroviral therapy. This TCR came from a man in his forties with HIV. CDR3 sequence: CASSYLGGGGETQYF. DNA of the CDR3: TGTGCCAGCAGTTATCTGGGTGGGGGGGGAGAGACCCAGTACTTC.